The 15 T cell receptor beta chains given below trace back to one sample, sequenced in a study of T cells in Graves' hyperthyroidism and ophthalmopathy. RNA transcripts were the template for amplifying TCR beta CDR3 regions. The HTBI primer set served for first-round RT-PCR of the TCR CDR3. Each CDR3 protein gets one entry after TCRdb re-called the multiplex PCR reads with MiXCR. The sample comprises 450,000 to 650,000 distinct CDR3 sequences, under 25% of which are singletons, and about 30% rests with the top ten. Input material: blood. All receptors come from a man younger than 35 with Graves' hyperthyroidism.

This clonotype came up many times. The chain has TRBV6-9 and TRBJ1-1; 7 positions match TRBD1. Germline V gene lookup returns CDR1 MNHGY and CDR2 SVAAGI. There are 13 residues in the CDR3. The junction had 3 bases not matched to a gene; V was cut back by 5 bases and J by 3 bases. Written as DNA, the CDR3 is TGTGCCAGCAGTAACAGGGGCTACACTGAAGCTTTCTTT. This codes for CASSNRGYTEAFF.

This clonotype occurred many times. The chain uses TRBV20-1 and TRBJ2-7, with D perhaps matching TRBD1 (6 bases). Germline V gives CDR1 DFQATT, CDR2 SNEGSKA (reference sequence). V gave up 6 bases and J gave up 3 bases, with 12 bases separating them. The CDR3 has 12 amino acids. CDR3 loop: CSARDISYEQYF. DNA of the CDR3: TGCAGTGCGAGGGACATAAGCTACGAGCAGTACTTC.

This clonotype was detected only a few times. The V and J genes are TRBV9 and TRBJ1-2, with unresolved D. The V gene's germline CDR1 is SGDLS and CDR2 YYNGEE. With 4 bases removed from V and 7 bases from J, the gap between germline ends came to 20 bases. The CDR3 covers 15 residues. The CDR3 is CASSSRAWDLSGYTF. CDR3 DNA sequence: TGTGCCAGCAGCTCCCGGGCGTGGGATCTATCTGGCTACACCTTC.

V and J are TRBV9 and TRBJ2-2, with D maybe TRBD1 (6 bases). Trimming left V 1 base short and J 3 bases short, with 13 bases between. This CDR3 spans 16 amino acids. CDR1 SGDLS and CDR2 YYNGEE come from the germline V gene. DNA of the CDR3: TGTGCCAGCAGCGTAACGACAGGCACGGACACCGGGGAGCTGTTTTTT. It is translated as CASSVTTGTDTGELFF.

This chain connects TRBV4-1 to TRBJ1-1; D gene ambiguous. The CDR3 loop spans 14 amino acids. CDR1 is MGHRA and CDR2 is YSYEKL in the germline V gene. Trimming took off 0 bases at V and 4 bases at J, with 9 bases between the two ends. The CDR3 DNA is TGCGCCAGCAGCCAAGATCCGATAGGCACTGAAGCTTTCTTT. It specifies CASSQDPIGTEAFF.

The sample holds many counts of this clonotype. CDR3 sequence (DNA): TGTGCCAGCAGCCAGTTCCAAGGACAGGGGGTCCCCTACGAGCAGTACTTC. It yields the protein CASSQFQGQGVPYEQYF. J is TRBJ2-7 and V is TRBV2; 10 nucleotides line up with TRBD1. CDR3 size: 17 residues. In germline, CDR1 is SNHLY, CDR2 FYNNEI. J was trimmed by 2 bases and V by 6 bases; bases with no gene match: 13.

This clonotype has at least ten counts. The chain couples TRBV2 to TRBJ1-5; a possible D gene is TRBD1 (6 bases). CDR3 size: 14 residues. CDR1 is SNHLY, CDR2 FYNNEI, per germline. Trimming removed 6 bases from V and 1 base from J, with 10 bases in between. The CDR3 nucleotides read TGTGCCAGCAGACATGACAGGAGCAATCAGCCCCAGCATTTT. Translation: CASRHDRSNQPQHF.

This clonotype was seen many times. This chain joins TRBV6-2 or TRBV6-3 and TRBJ2-4, with unresolved D. The CDR3 runs to 15 residues. Per the germline V gene, CDR1 is MNHEY and CDR2 is SVGEGT. Between the trimmed V and J ends, which lost 5 bases and 0 bases, there was a span of 11 bases. The CDR3: CASSSLGIAKNIQYF. The CDR3, as DNA: TGTGCCAGCAGTAGTTTAGGGATAGCCAAAAACATTCAGTACTTC.

This chain links TRBV6-2 or TRBV6-3 with TRBJ1-2; no clear D. V was shortened by 7 bases and J by 3 bases, with 12 bases between the two germline ends. CDR3 length: 13 residues. The germline gives CDR1 MNHEY, CDR2 SVGEGT. Here the CDR3 reads CASKTRHYYGYTF. The CDR3, as DNA: TGTGCCAGCAAGACACGTCATTACTATGGCTACACCTTC.

The chain uses TRBV5-1 and TRBJ2-5, with 8 positions matching TRBD2. Trimming removed 0 bases from V and 5 bases from J; junction bases left unmatched: 3. Germline lookup yields CDR1 SGHRS and CDR2 YFSETQ. The CDR3 covers 14 residues. The CDR3 region has the DNA TGCGCCAGCAGCTTGGGAGCGGGGGACGAGACCCAGTACTTC. It encodes CASSLGAGDETQYF.

This clonotype has more than one count but fewer than ten. The chain recombines TRBV7-2 with TRBJ2-7; D not certain. Germline V CDR1 and CDR2: SGHTA, FQGNSA. V lost 1 base and J 2 bases, leaving 12 bases between the germline ends. The CDR3 is made up of 15 amino acids. CDR3 nucleotide sequence: TGTGCCAGCAGCTTAGGTCCTACTTATCCCTACGAGCAGTACTTC. Its translation is CASSLGPTYPYEQYF.

About this clonotype: One end of the junction is discordant with germline, which a read error may explain. The chain has TRBV24-1 and TRBJ2-7; TRBD2 might be the D (7 bases). This CDR3 spans 13 amino acids. In germline, CDR1 is KGHDR, CDR2 SFDVKD. The chain's CDR3 is CATSDDTGREQYF. The CDR3 bases are TGTGCCACCAGTGATGATACAGGGCGGGAGCAGTATTTC.

This clonotype was detected a few times. Germline and junction disagree at one end, which may indicate a read error. CDR3 in DNA: TGTGCCAGCAATTACAGGACAGGGTATTCACCCCTCCACTTT. Amino acid sequence: CASNYRTGYSPLHF. The rearrangement links TRBV6-5 to TRBJ1-6; TRBD1 aligns across 8 bases. The V gene's germline CDR1 is MNHEY and CDR2 SVGAGI. This CDR3 has 14 residues.

In its sample, this clonotype was seen many times. The rearrangement uses TRBV2 and TRBJ2-7; a weak D match, TRBD1 (5 bases). Germline values: CDR1 SNHLY, CDR2 FYNNEI. The CDR3 runs 17 residues. V shed 7 bases and J shed 2 bases, with 24 bases lying between them. The CDR3 loop is CASNLGKGPIKTYEQYF. The CDR3 DNA reads TGTGCCAGCAACCTGGGGAAGGGGCCCATCAAAACCTACGAGCAGTACTTC.

This clonotype was recorded many times. This rearrangement joins TRBV2 to TRBJ2-7; a possible D gene is TRBD2 (5 bases). The CDR3 extends over 12 amino acids. The germline CDR1 and CDR2 sequences are SNHLY and FYNNEI. Trimming left V 5 bases short and J 7 bases short, with 12 bases between. The DNA of the CDR3 is TGTGCCAGCAGTAGTACGGAGGTGGAGCAGTACTTC. It codes for CASSSTEVEQYF. The full variable domain, its missing parts supplied by reference TRBV2 and TRBJ2-7, is EPEVTQTPSHQVTQMGQEVILRCVPISNHLYFYWYRQILGQKVEFLVSFYNNEISEKSEIFDDQFSVERPDGSNFTLKIRSTKLEDSAMYFCASSSTEVEQYFGPGTRLTVT.